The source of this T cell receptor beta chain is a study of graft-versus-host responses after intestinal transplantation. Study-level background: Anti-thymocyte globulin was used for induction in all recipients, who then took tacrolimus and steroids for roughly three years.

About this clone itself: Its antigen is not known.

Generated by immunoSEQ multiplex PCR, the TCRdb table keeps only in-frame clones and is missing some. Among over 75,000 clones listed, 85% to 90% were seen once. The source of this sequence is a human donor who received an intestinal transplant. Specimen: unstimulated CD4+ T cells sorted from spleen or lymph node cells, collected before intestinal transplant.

CDR3 nucleotide sequence: TGTGCCAGCAGGGGGGGGAGCTCCTACGAGCAGTACTTC. It yields the protein CASRGGSSYEQYF. The J gene is TRBJ2-7, the V gene TRBV6-1, with TRBD2 matching over 7 bases. V shed 6 bases and J 0 bases; nucleotides not matched to a gene: 2. Germline V gene sequence: CDR1 MNHNS, CDR2 SASEGT. The CDR3 consists of 13 residues.